Described below is a single TCR beta chain sequence and its context. The data derive from a study of blood T cell repertoires in COVID-19. Study in general: The United States, Italy and Spain supplied acute and convalescent COVID-19 samples. Sources were T cells, B-cell-depleted T cells, or PBMCs; the material itself was cDNA or gDNA.

A Seattle source enrolled patients during active infection and followed them longitudinally. Per germline, CDR1 SGHNT and CDR2 YYREEE (reference sequence). V gave up 6 bases and J gave up 2 bases; unmatched junction bases: 6. The CDR3 runs 14 residues. Methods used by the authors: Quantification of nucleated cells was approximated via reference gene primer amplification. The method was immunoSEQ multiplex PCR; TCRdb's version includes in-frame clones alone and lacks a portion of them. V and J calls and clone size are given by that table; D and trimming were obtained from the DNA. Altogether 440,000 or so clones are present, 70% to 90% being singletons, with the ten largest covering around 1.5%.

The chain is built from TRBV5-4 and TRBJ2-3; 7 bases agree with TRBD2. This TCR derives from a woman in her thirties or forties with COVID-19, enrolled during active disease. The sequenced material came from peripheral blood. CDR3 amino acids: CASNPSGPTDTQYF. The CDR3 coding sequence is TGTGCCAGCAACCCTAGCGGTCCCACAGATACGCAGTATTTT.